The 24 T cell receptor beta chains below come from one sample, sequenced in a study of T cell changes during pregnancy in multiple sclerosis. Clones were sequenced by immunoSEQ multiplex PCR, and TCRdb holds only the in-frame ones, with some missing. The sample holds more than 80,000 clones, less than 95% seen once. The specimen comprised peripheral blood, sampled after pregnancy. These receptors all come from a female donor with multiple sclerosis, enrolled in a pregnancy study.

The sample holds a few counts of this clone. The chain is built from TRBV19 and TRBJ1-5, with D hard to call. V lost 7 bases, J lost 5 bases, and 12 bases lay in between. The germline CDR1 and CDR2 sequences are LNHDA and SQIVND (reference sequence). The CDR3 runs to 13 residues. The CDR3, as DNA: TGTGCCAGTAAGCTCCGGGATCATCAGCCCCAGCATTTT. Its protein is CASKLRDHQPQHF. The full variable domain, its missing parts supplied by reference TRBV19 and TRBJ1-5, is DGGITQSPKYLFRKEGQNVTLSCEQNLNHDAMYWYRQDPGQGLRLIYYSQIVNDFQKGDIAEGYSVSREKKESFPLTVTSAQKNPTAFYLCASKLRDHQPQHFGDGTRLSIL.

This clone occurred a few times. The V gene is TRBV7-2, the J gene TRBJ1-1; D not resolved. The germline V gene has CDR1 SGHTA and CDR2 FQGNSA. The CDR3 has 14 amino acids. The V gene lost 5 bases and the J gene lost 10 bases, with 20 bases spanning the gap. CDR3 in DNA: TGTGCCAGCAGCCCTAAATGGGCAGGCTTCCGAGCTTTCTTT. This encodes CASSPKWAGFRAFF.

This clone has only one observation. The gene calls are TRBV21-1 and TRBJ1-1. TRBV21-1 is a pseudogene locus. This CDR3 is 11 amino acids long. The CDR3 bases are TGTGCCAGCAGCAAAGGGAGAGACGCTTTCTTT. Its translation: CASSKGRDAFF.

The rearrangement joins TRBV9 to TRBJ2-2; 9 positions match TRBD1. The germline V gene encodes CDR1 SGDLS and CDR2 YYNGEE. With V trimmed by 4 bases and J by 0 bases, 4 bases remained unmatched. The CDR3 extends over 16 amino acids. Written as DNA, the CDR3 is TGTGCCAGCAGCAAACGACAGGGGGCGAACACCGGGGAGCTGTTTTTT. This encodes CASSKRQGANTGELFF.

The J gene is TRBJ2-7, the V gene TRBV2; TRBD1 agrees at 9 bases. The CDR3 extends over 14 amino acids. CDR1 is SNHLY and CDR2 is FYNNEI in the germline V gene. With V trimmed by 5 bases and J by 3 bases, 5 bases remained unmatched. CDR3 sequence reads: CASSTRTGDYEQYF. CDR3 nucleotides: TGTGCCAGCAGTACCAGGACAGGGGACTACGAGCAGTACTTC.

V and J are TRBV30 and TRBJ2-7; perhaps TRBD1 as D (5 bases). Trimming cost V 5 bases and J 0 bases, with 14 bases left between them. This CDR3 contains 14 residues. Per germline, CDR1 GTSNPN and CDR2 SVGIG (reference sequence). The CDR3 DNA reads TGTGCCTGGCAAACAGGTGTCAACTCCTACGAGCAGTACTTC. Translated: CAWQTGVNSYEQYF.

The V call is TRBV7-8, the J call TRBJ1-1; D perhaps matches TRBD1 (6 bases). The V gene lost 5 bases and the J gene lost 6 bases, with 28 bases spanning the gap. Germline-derived CDR1 and CDR2 are SGHVS and FQNEAQ. The CDR3 has 18 residues. The chain's CDR3 is CASSVLLVQGRPRAEAFF. As DNA, the CDR3 is TGTGCCAGCAGCGTACTCTTGGTGCAGGGGCGACCAAGGGCTGAAGCTTTCTTT.

DNA of the CDR3: TGTGCCATCACCGCAGTTGCGAACACCGGGGAGCTGTTTTTT. Its protein product is CAITAVANTGELFF. The V call is TRBV16, the J call TRBJ2-2; D is undetermined. The V gene's germline CDR1 is KGHSY and CDR2 FQNENV. CDR3 length: 14 amino acids. The germline V and J ends were trimmed by 10 bases and 0 bases, with 12 bases remaining between them.

This chain uses TRBV30 with TRBJ2-3, with TRBD1 identical over 7 bases. Trimming took 1 base from V and 2 from J; bases not matched to a gene: 6. Germline CDR1 is GTSNPN and CDR2 is SVGIG (reference sequence). There are 15 residues in the CDR3. CDR3 in DNA: TGTGCCTGGAGTGAGGGACAGATAGCCACAGATACGCAGTATTTT. Translated, it gives CAWSEGQIATDTQYF.

The V call is TRBV27, the J call TRBJ2-7, with D possibly matching TRBD1 (6 bases). The V gene's germline CDR1 is MNHEY and CDR2 SMNVEV (reference sequence). Trimming left V 3 bases short and J 3 bases short, with 12 bases between. The CDR3 spans 14 residues. CDR3 protein: CASSFSDSFYEQYF. The CDR3 coding sequence is TGTGCCAGCAGTTTCTCGGACAGCTTCTACGAGCAGTACTTC.

This clone is a singleton in its sample. This chain links TRBV29-1 with TRBJ2-3; D may be TRBD1 (6 bases). V dropped 3 bases and J dropped 6 bases, with 13 bases sitting between them. Germline-derived CDR1 and CDR2 are SQVTM and ANQGSEA. This CDR3 is built from 13 residues. CDR3 in amino acids: CSVDERGSDTQYF. The DNA of the CDR3 is TGCAGCGTTGACGAGAGGGGGTCGGATACGCAGTATTTT.

The chain recombines TRBV6-5 with TRBJ1-2; D ambiguous. Germline lookup yields CDR1 MNHEY and CDR2 SVGAGI. The V end was cut by 2 bases, the J end by 8 bases, with 21 bases between. The CDR3 loop spans 16 amino acids. CDR3 nucleotides: TGTGCCAGCAGTTACGATATCCCCGGGAGCACCCAGGGCTACACCTTC. This gives the protein CASSYDIPGSTQGYTF.

This clone was seen just once. V gene TRBV7-9 combines with J gene TRBJ1-5; 7 bases align to TRBD1. The CDR3 runs 13 residues. Germline V gene lookup returns CDR1 SEHNR and CDR2 FQNEAQ (reference sequence). V lost 11 bases to trimming and J lost 0 bases; unmatched junction nucleotides: 4. CDR3 sequence (DNA): TGTGCCGGACAGGCTTATAGCAATCAGCCCCAGCATTTT. Translation gives CAGQAYSNQPQHF.

The rearrangement links TRBV2 to TRBJ2-1; 11 nucleotides agree with TRBD2. Trimming removed 6 bases from V and 7 bases from J; junction bases left unmatched: 11. The CDR3 is 16 amino acids. Germline values: CDR1 SNHLY, CDR2 FYNNEI. This chain's CDR3 is CASSGPTSGSRNEQFF. The DNA for the CDR3 is TGTGCCAGCAGCGGACCTACTAGCGGGAGTAGGAATGAGCAGTTCTTC.

The chain's CDR3 is CASSSGLAGASGGTDTQYF. DNA of the CDR3: TGCGCCAGCAGCTCTGGACTAGCGGGAGCTTCCGGCGGCACAGATACGCAGTATTTT. This chain connects TRBV5-1 to TRBJ2-3; 13 bases align to TRBD2. V trimming: 3 bases; J trimming: 1 base; junction bases outside the gene matches: 11. The CDR3 runs to 19 residues. Germline V gives CDR1 SGHRS, CDR2 YFSETQ.

V usage is TRBV23-1 and J usage is TRBJ1-5; no firm D call. TRBV23-1 carries the ORF label, with uncertain function. The CDR3 spans 14 residues. The V and J ends lost 6 bases and 2 bases respectively, with 11 bases between them. CDR3 region: CASSPPSGNQPQHF. The CDR3 nucleotides read TGCGCCAGCAGCCCCCCGTCTGGCAATCAGCCCCAGCATTTT.

This sequence joins TRBV6-6 and TRBJ1-1; D uncertain. Germline-derived CDR1 and CDR2 are MNHNY and SVGAGI (reference sequence). The CDR3 covers 15 residues. Deletions cut 7 bases from V and 0 bases from J, with 15 bases between. CDR3 sequence: CASKAAGNLNTEAFF. Here the CDR3 DNA reads TGTGCCAGCAAAGCGGCGGGAAACCTGAACACTGAAGCTTTCTTT.

CDR3 nucleotides: TGTGCCAGCAGTGAGGACTTGAACACTGAAGCTTTCTTT. Translated, it gives CASSEDLNTEAFF. The chain is built from TRBV6-5 and TRBJ1-1; no firm D call. The CDR3 length is 13 residues. Germline CDR1 reads MNHEY; CDR2 reads SVGAGI. V gave up 5 bases and J gave up 0 bases, with 7 bases separating them.

V usage is TRBV5-1 and J usage is TRBJ2-7; 7 nucleotides agree with TRBD1. Germline CDR1 reads SGHRS; CDR2 reads YFSETQ. Losses at the gene ends were 5 bases for V and 2 bases for J; bases not matched to a gene: 10. This CDR3 is 15 amino acids long. CDR3 in DNA: TGCGCCAGCAGGCCCTTGGGTCAGGGGGCCTACGAGCAGTACTTC. It codes for CASRPLGQGAYEQYF.

This chain connects TRBV10-1 to TRBJ2-7; 7 nucleotides align to TRBD1. The V and J ends lost 7 bases and 3 bases, in that order; junction bases with no gene match: 9. The CDR3 has 14 residues. The germline V gene has CDR1 WNHNN and CDR2 SYGVQD (reference sequence). The DNA of the CDR3 is TGCGCCAGCACCAGGGTGGGACAGCACTACGAGCAGTACTTC. It translates to CASTRVGQHYEQYF.

V gene TRBV2 combines with J gene TRBJ1-2; TRBD1 agrees at 11 bases. The CDR3 has 15 amino acids. With 8 bases clipped from V and 3 bases from J, the junction kept 8 bases outside the gene matches. Germline V gives CDR1 SNHLY, CDR2 FYNNEI. The chain's CDR3 is CASFWPGQGDYGYTF. In DNA form, the CDR3 reads TGTGCCAGCTTCTGGCCGGGACAGGGGGACTATGGCTACACCTTC.

This sequence joins TRBV6-6 and TRBJ1-1; weak D call: TRBD1 (5 bases). The CDR3 has 12 amino acids. The V end was cut by 7 bases, the J end by 4 bases, with 10 bases between. CDR1 and CDR2 from the germline V gene are MNHNY and SVGAGI (reference sequence). In nucleotides, the CDR3 is TGTGCCAGCAAAGACAGTGTCACTGAAGCTTTCTTT. It is translated as CASKDSVTEAFF.

This clone has just one count. V usage is TRBV7-9 and J usage is TRBJ2-3; 7 bases match TRBD2. Looked up from germline, CDR1 is SEHNR and CDR2 is FQNEAQ (reference sequence). J was trimmed by 0 bases and V by 5 bases; bases with no gene match: 8. This CDR3 has 16 residues. This CDR3 reads CASSPERGVSTDTQYF. The DNA of the CDR3 is TGTGCCAGCAGCCCGGAGCGGGGAGTAAGCACAGATACGCAGTATTTT. The whole variable domain, remainder taken from reference TRBV7-9 and TRBJ2-3, is DTGVSQNPRHKITKRGQNVTFRCDPISEHNRLYWYRQTLGQGPEFLTYFQNEAQLEKSRLLSDRFSAERPKGSFSTLEIQRTEQGDSAMYLCASSPERGVSTDTQYFGPGTRLTVL.

The rearrangement links TRBV28 to TRBJ1-2, with TRBD1 identical over 8 bases. The CDR3 runs to 13 residues. The V gene's germline CDR1 is MDHEN and CDR2 SYDVKM. With 6 bases clipped from V and 5 bases from J, the junction kept 5 bases outside the gene matches. The DNA of the CDR3 is TGTGCCAGCAGCCTAACAGGGGGTTATGGCTACACCTTC. As protein: CASSLTGGYGYTF.